The source of this T cell receptor beta chain is a study of T cell responses to AZD1222 COVID-19 vaccine. Study-wide results and limits: Two AZD1222 doses significantly raised spike-specific TCR breadth and depth over controls. Among those given AZD1222, only 5 to 7 were seropositive at baseline. No day 14 peak samples; only post-peak repertoires were characterized. Donors were mostly white British, more females; clonal diversity possibly underestimated.

Libraries were prepared by immunoSEQ multiplex PCR; TCRdb keeps only in-frame clonotypes and omits some of them. This sample yields around 150,000 clones, of which roughly 94% are seen a single time; 0.64% belongs to the top ten. Points on this clone: Its cognate antigen is unknown. In the same sample, other DNA sequences code for this CDR3.

The CDR3 is 13 amino acids. Germline loops: CDR1 SGHVS, CDR2 FQNEAQ. The V end was cut by 5 bases, the J end by 1 base, with 8 bases between. The chain links TRBV7-8 to TRBJ1-1; weak D call: TRBD1 (5 bases). The sequencing here drew on peripheral blood, taken on day 0 of AZD1222 vaccination. This clonotype originated in an adult in good health. The CDR3: CASSLGQNTEAFF. The DNA for the CDR3 is TGTGCCAGCAGCCTAGGACAGAACACTGAAGCTTTCTTT.